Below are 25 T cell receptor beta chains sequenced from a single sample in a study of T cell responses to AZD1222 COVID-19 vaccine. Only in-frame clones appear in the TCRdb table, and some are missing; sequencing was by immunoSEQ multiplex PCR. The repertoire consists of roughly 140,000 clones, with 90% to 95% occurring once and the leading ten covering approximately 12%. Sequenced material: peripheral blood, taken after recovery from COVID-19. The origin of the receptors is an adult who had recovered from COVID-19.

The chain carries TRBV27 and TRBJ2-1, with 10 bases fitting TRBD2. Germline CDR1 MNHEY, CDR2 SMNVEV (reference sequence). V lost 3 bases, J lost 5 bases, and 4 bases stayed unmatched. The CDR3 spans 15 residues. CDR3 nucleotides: TGTGCCAGCAGTTTTCAGCGGGAGGGCCACAATGAGCAGTTCTTC. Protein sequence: CASSFQREGHNEQFF.

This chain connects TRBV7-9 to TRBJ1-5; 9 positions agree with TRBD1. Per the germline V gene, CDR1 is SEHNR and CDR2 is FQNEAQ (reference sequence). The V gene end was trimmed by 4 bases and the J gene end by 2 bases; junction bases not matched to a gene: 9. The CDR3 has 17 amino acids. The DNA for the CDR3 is TGTGCCAGCAGCTCATGGGGACAGGGAGCTCGCAATCAGCCCCAGCATTTT. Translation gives CASSSWGQGARNQPQHF.

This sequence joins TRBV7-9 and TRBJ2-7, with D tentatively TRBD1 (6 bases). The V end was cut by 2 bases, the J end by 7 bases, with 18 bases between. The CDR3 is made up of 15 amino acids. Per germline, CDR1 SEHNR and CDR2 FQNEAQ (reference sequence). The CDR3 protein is CASSLSGQPYEEQYF. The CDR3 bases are TGTGCCAGCAGCTTATCCGGACAGCCATACGAGGAGCAGTACTTC. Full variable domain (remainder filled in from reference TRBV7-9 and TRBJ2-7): DTGVSQNPRHKITKRGQNVTFRCDPISEHNRLYWYRQTLGQGPEFLTYFQNEAQLEKSRLLSDRFSAERPKGSFSTLEIQRTEQGDSAMYLCASSLSGQPYEEQYFGPGTRLTVT.

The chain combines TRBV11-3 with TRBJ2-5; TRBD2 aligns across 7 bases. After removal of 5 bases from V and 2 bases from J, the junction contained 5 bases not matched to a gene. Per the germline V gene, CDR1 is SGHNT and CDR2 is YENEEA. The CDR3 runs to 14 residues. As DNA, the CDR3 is TGTGCCAGCAGCCTTTACGGGGGGCAAGAGACCCAGTACTTC. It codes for CASSLYGGQETQYF. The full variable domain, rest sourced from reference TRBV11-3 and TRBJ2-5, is EAGVVQSPRYKIIEKKQPVAFWCNPISGHNTLYWYLQNLGQGPELLIRYENEEAVDDSQLPKDRFSAERLKGVDSTLKIQPAELGDSAVYLCASSLYGGQETQYFGPGTRLLVL.

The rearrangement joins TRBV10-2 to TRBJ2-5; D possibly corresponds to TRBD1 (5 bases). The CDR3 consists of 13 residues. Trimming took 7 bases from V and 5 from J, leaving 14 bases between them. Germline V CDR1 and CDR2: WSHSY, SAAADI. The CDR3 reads CASTESGYETQYF. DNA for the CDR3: TGCGCCAGCACCGAATCAGGGTACGAGACCCAGTACTTC.

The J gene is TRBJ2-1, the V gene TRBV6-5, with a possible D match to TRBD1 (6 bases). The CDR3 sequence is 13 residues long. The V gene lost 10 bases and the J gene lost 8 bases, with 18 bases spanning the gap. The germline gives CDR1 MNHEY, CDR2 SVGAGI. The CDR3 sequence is CATGYREGHEQFF. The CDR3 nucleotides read TGTGCCACGGGTTACAGGGAAGGGCATGAGCAGTTCTTC.

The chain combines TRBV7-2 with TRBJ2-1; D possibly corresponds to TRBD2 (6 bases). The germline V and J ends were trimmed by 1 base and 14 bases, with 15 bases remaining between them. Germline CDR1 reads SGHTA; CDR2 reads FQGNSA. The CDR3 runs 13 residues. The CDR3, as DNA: TGTGCCAGCAGCTTAGATGGATCGTGGGGGGAGTTCTTC. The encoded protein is CASSLDGSWGEFF.

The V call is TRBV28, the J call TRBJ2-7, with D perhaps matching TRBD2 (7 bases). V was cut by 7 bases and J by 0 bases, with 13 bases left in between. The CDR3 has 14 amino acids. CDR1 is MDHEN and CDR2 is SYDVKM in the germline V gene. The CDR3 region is CASMGAGDSYEQYF. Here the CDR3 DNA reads TGTGCCAGCATGGGGGCGGGAGACTCCTACGAGCAGTACTTC.

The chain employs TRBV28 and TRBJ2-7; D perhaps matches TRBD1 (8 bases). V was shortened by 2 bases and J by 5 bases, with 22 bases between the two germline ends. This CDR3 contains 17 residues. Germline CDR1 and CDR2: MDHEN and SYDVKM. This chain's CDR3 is CASSLRRGQGLSNEQYF. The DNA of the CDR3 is TGTGCCAGCAGTTTAAGACGCGGACAGGGACTATCTAACGAGCAGTACTTC.

The CDR3 DNA sequence: TGTGCCAGCAGTTACCCGGGAAATCAGCCCCAGCATTTT. The encoded protein is CASSYPGNQPQHF. The rearrangement links TRBV6-5 to TRBJ1-5, with D uncertain. Germline assignment: CDR1 MNHEY and CDR2 SVGAGI. Trimming removed 2 bases at V and 4 bases at J, with 6 bases between. There are 13 residues in the CDR3.

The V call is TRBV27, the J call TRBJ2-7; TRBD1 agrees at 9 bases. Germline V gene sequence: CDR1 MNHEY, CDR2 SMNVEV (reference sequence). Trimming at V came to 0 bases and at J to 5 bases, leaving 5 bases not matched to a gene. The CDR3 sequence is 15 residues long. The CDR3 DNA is TGTGCCAGCAGTTTATCGAGGACAGGGGTAGACGAGCAGTACTTC. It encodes CASSLSRTGVDEQYF.

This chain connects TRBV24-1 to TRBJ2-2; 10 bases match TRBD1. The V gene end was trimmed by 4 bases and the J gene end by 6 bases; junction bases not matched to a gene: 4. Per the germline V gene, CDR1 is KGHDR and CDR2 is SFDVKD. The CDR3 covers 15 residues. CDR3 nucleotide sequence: TGTGCCACCAGTGACCCCGGGACAGGGGCCGGGGAGCTGTTTTTT. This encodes CATSDPGTGAGELFF.

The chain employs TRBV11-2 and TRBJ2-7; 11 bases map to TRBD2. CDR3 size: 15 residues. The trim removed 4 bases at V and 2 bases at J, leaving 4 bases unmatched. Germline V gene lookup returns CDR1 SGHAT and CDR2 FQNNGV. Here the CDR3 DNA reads TGTGCCAGCAGCTACAGACTAGCGGGAACCTACGAGCAGTACTTC. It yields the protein CASSYRLAGTYEQYF.

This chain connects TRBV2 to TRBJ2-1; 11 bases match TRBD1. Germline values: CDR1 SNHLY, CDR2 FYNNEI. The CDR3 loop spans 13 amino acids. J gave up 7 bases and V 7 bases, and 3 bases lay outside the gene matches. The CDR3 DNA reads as TGTGCCAGCACGGGACAGGGGGGGAATGAGCAGTTCTTC. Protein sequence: CASTGQGGNEQFF.

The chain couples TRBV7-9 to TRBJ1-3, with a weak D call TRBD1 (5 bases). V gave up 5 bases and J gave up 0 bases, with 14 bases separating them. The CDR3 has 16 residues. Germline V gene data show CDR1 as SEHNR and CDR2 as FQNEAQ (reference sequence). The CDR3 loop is CASSASGFSSGNTIYF. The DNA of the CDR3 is TGTGCCAGCAGCGCGTCAGGGTTCTCCTCTGGAAACACCATATATTTT.

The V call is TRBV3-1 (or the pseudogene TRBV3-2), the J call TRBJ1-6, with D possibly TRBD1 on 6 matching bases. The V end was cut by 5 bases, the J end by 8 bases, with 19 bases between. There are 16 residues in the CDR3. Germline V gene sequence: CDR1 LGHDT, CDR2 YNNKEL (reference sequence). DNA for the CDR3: TGTGCCAGCAGCACTGGGCAGGGGTATGTTGATTCACCCCTCCACTTT. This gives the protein CASSTGQGYVDSPLHF.

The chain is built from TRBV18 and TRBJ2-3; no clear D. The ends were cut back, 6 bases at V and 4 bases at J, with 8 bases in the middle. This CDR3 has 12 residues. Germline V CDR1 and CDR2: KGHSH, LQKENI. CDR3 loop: CASSNQPDTQYF. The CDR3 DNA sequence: TGTGCCAGCTCTAATCAGCCAGATACGCAGTATTTT.

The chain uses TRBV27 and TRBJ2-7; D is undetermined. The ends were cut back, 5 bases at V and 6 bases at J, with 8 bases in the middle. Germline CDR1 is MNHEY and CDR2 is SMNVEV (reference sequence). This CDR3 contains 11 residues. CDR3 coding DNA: TGTGCCAGCAGTCTTCCCCCCGAGCAGTACTTC. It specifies CASSLPPEQYF.

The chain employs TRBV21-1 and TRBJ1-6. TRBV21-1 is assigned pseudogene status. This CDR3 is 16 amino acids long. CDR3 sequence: CASRRGISGRNSPLHF. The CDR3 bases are TGTGCCAGCAGGAGGGGAATCTCAGGTCGTAATTCACCCCTCCACTTT.

The chain's CDR3 is CSVWAADTQYF. CDR3 sequence (DNA): TGCAGCGTTTGGGCCGCAGATACGCAGTATTTT. J is TRBJ2-3 and V is TRBV29-1, with unresolved D. The V end was cut by 5 bases, the J end by 4 bases, with 7 bases between. Per germline, CDR1 SQVTM and CDR2 ANQGSEA. CDR3 length: 11 amino acids.

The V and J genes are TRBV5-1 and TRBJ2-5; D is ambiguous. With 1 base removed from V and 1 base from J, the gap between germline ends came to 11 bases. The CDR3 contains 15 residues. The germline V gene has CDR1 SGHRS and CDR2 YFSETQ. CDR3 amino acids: CASSLTAFAQETQYF. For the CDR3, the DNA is TGCGCCAGCAGCTTGACCGCGTTCGCCCAAGAGACCCAGTACTTC.

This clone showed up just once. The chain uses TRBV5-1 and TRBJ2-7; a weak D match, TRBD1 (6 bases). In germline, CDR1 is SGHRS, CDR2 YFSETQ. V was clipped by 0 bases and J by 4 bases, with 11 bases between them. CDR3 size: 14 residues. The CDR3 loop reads CASSLAGATYEQYF. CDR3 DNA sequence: TGCGCCAGCAGCTTGGCAGGGGCTACGTACGAGCAGTACTTC.

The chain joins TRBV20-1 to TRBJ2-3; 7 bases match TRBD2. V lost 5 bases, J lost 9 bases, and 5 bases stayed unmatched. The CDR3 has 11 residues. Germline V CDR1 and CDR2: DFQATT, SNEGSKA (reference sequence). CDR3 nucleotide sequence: TGCAGTGCTGCCACGGGGGGAACGCAGTATTTT. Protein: CSAATGGTQYF.

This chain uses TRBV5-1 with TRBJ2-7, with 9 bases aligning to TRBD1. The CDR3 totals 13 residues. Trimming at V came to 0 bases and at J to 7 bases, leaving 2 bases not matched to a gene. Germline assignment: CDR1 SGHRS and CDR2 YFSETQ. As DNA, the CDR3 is TGCGCCAGCAGCTTGGCCGGACAGGGGGAGCAGTACTTC. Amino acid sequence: CASSLAGQGEQYF.

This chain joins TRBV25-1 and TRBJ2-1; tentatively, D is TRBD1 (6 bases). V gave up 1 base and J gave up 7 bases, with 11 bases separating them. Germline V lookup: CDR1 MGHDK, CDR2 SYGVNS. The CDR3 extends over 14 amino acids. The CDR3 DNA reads TGTGCCAGCAGTGAATCGACAGGTCCTAATGAGCAGTTCTTC. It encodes CASSESTGPNEQFF.